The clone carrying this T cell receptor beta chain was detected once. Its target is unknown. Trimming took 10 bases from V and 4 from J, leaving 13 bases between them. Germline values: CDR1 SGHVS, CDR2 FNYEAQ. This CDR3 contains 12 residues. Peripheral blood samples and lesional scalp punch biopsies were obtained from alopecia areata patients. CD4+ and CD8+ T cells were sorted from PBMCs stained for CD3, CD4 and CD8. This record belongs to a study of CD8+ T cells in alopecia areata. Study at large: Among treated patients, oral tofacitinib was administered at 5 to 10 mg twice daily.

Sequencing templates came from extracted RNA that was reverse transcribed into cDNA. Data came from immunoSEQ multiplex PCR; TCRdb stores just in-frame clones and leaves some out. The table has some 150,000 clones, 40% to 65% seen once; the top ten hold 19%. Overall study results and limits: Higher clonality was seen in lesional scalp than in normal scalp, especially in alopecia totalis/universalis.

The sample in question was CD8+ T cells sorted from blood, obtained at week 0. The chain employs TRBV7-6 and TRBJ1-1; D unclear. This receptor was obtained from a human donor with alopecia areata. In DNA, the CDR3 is TGTGCCACCTCCTCGGCGGGCACTGAAGCTTTCTTT. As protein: CATSSAGTEAFF.